This TCR beta chain derives from a study of identical twins. MiXCR was run by TCRdb on the 5' RACE reads, yielding one entry per CDR3 protein. The sample carries a few hundred thousand distinct CDR3 sequences, over 5.5% recorded once. The count of this clonotype is one. The data also belong to a second study, concerning T cells expressing NK-cell markers. This second study notes: In more than 5 donors, dominant CD3+CD56+NKG2C+ clones formed roughly 1.0-7.5% of CD8+ cells.

The sample comprised CD8+ T cells sorted from blood. The clonotype comes from a woman in her late teens or twenties in good health.

CDR3 region: CAISESSYNEQFF. The CDR3 DNA follows: TGTGCCATCAGTGAGTCGAGCTACAATGAGCAGTTCTTC. V is TRBV10-3 and J is TRBJ2-1; no clear D gene. V gave up 0 bases and J gave up 3 bases, with 3 bases separating them. The CDR3 runs to 13 residues. The germline V gene encodes CDR1 ENHRY and CDR2 SYGVKD.